This T cell receptor beta chain was documented in a study of control samples from healthy donors and cancer patients. CDR1 MNHEY and CDR2 SVGEGT come from the germline V gene. CDR3 length: 16 residues. Trimming stripped 5 bases from V and 0 bases from J, with 14 bases between. This table comes from immunoSEQ multiplex PCR, and its TCRdb copy is limited to in-frame clones, with some not included. The data contain about 89,000 clones, over 65% of them singletons. This chain links TRBV6-2 or TRBV6-3 with TRBJ1-5; D is unclear. Sequencing used blood. The origin of this receptor is a woman in her thirties or forties in good health. CDR3 amino acids: CASSNLGQYSNQPQHF. The CDR3 DNA sequence: TGTGCCAGCAGTAACCTCGGGCAGTATAGCAATCAGCCCCAGCATTTT.